The 21 T cell receptor beta chains listed next were all sequenced from one sample in a study of control samples from healthy donors and cancer patients. Sequencing was performed with immunoSEQ multiplex PCR; in TCRdb, only in-frame clones are kept and a portion is missing. There are about 50,000 clones in the sample; 90% to 95% occur only once, and around 0.78% lies in the top ten. Sequencing was done on a sample of PBMCs. These receptors were taken from a man aged 25-45 years with colorectal cancer.

The chain recombines TRBV7-9 with TRBJ1-1; the D is unclear. Germline CDR1 reads SEHNR; CDR2 reads FQNEAQ (reference sequence). The V end lost 4 bases, the J end lost 1 base, and 13 bases lay between the germline ends. This CDR3 is 15 amino acids long. The CDR3 is CASSSRADANTEAFF. The CDR3 coding sequence is TGTGCCAGCAGCTCCCGAGCGGACGCGAACACTGAAGCTTTCTTT.

The chain combines TRBV24-1 with TRBJ2-1; D perhaps matches TRBD2 (5 bases). The CDR3 runs to 18 residues. Trimming pared 5 bases from V and 1 base from J, leaving 20 bases between. Germline V gene lookup returns CDR1 KGHDR and CDR2 SFDVKD. Here the CDR3 reads CATSGPNGRTGSYNEQFF. CDR3 coding DNA: TGTGCCACCAGTGGCCCGAATGGAAGGACGGGATCCTACAATGAGCAGTTCTTC.

J is TRBJ2-7 and V is TRBV30; 11 positions agree with TRBD1. Germline values: CDR1 GTSNPN, CDR2 SVGIG (reference sequence). The CDR3 extends over 14 amino acids. Trimming removed 2 bases from V and 6 bases from J; junction bases left unmatched: 6. In DNA form, the CDR3 reads TGTGCCTGGAGTTTAGGGACAGGGGGTGGCGAGCAGTACTTC. It encodes CAWSLGTGGGEQYF.

The chain combines TRBV7-9 with TRBJ2-1; 10 nucleotides line up with TRBD2. Germline CDR1 reads SEHNR; CDR2 reads FQNEAQ (reference sequence). V was clipped by 2 bases and J by 5 bases; unmatched bases: 3. This CDR3 is built from 15 residues. CDR3 amino acids: CASSLNLAGDNEQFF. In DNA form, the CDR3 reads TGTGCCAGCAGCTTAAACCTAGCGGGGGACAATGAGCAGTTCTTC.

The chain combines TRBV7-2 with TRBJ2-5; 9 bases map to TRBD1. Germline CDR1 reads SGHTA; CDR2 reads FQGNSA. The V and J ends lost 5 bases and 2 bases, in that order; junction bases with no gene match: 6. This CDR3 has 15 residues. As DNA, the CDR3 is TGTGCCAGCAGCGGGGCCGGGACAGGGCAAGAGACCCAGTACTTC. Its translation is CASSGAGTGQETQYF. Based on the CDR3 plus reference TRBV7-2 and TRBJ2-5, the full variable domain is GAGVSQSPSNKVTEKGKDVELRCDPISGHTALYWYRQSLGQGLEFLIYFQGNSAPDKSGLPSDRFSAERTGGSVSTLTIQRTQQEDSAVYLCASSGAGTGQETQYFGPGTRLLVL.

The chain is built from TRBV24-1 and TRBJ1-1, with a weak D call TRBD1 (6 bases). Trimming stripped 8 bases from V and 0 bases from J, with 9 bases between. The CDR3 is made up of 13 amino acids. Per the germline V gene, CDR1 is KGHDR and CDR2 is SFDVKD. The CDR3 nucleotides are TGTGCCACCACGGACAGCATGAACACTGAAGCTTTCTTT. Encoded protein: CATTDSMNTEAFF.

The chain recombines TRBV19 with TRBJ1-6; 7 bases align to TRBD1. Losses at the gene ends were 5 bases for V and 9 bases for J; bases not matched to a gene: 10. Germline V gene data show CDR1 as LNHDA and CDR2 as SQIVND (reference sequence). This CDR3 comprises 15 residues. The CDR3 region has the DNA TGTGCCAGTAGTGCCCACAGGGGAGAGAGTTCACCCCTCCACTTT. This encodes CASSAHRGESSPLHF.

The chain joins TRBV19 to TRBJ1-6, with D unresolved. V was clipped by 5 bases and J by 0 bases, with 5 bases between them. The CDR3 contains 14 residues. The germline gives CDR1 LNHDA, CDR2 SQIVND (reference sequence). CDR3 sequence reads: CASSRGSYNSPLHF. Written as DNA, the CDR3 is TGTGCCAGTAGTCGGGGCTCCTATAATTCACCCCTCCACTTT.

The V call is TRBV4-2, the J call TRBJ1-1, with D tentatively TRBD1 (5 bases). Germline V CDR1 and CDR2: LGHNA, YNFKEQ. V was cut by 6 bases and J by 8 bases, with 10 bases left in between. The CDR3 runs to 11 residues. CDR3 loop: CASRRGPEAFF. In DNA form, the CDR3 reads TGTGCCAGCAGGAGGGGCCCAGAAGCTTTCTTT.

Only a few counts were recorded for this clone. The genes are TRBV6-2 or TRBV6-3 and TRBJ1-6, with D hard to call. V lost 6 bases, J lost 7 bases, and 19 bases lay in between. The length of the CDR3 is 16 residues. Germline lookup yields CDR1 MNHEY and CDR2 SVGEGT. The CDR3 sequence: CASSPRLEGGNSPLHF. The CDR3 DNA reads TGTGCCAGCAGCCCTCGTCTGGAGGGAGGGAATTCACCCCTCCACTTT.

The rearrangement joins TRBV9 to TRBJ1-2; D gene ambiguous. V gave up 5 bases and J gave up 4 bases, with 18 bases separating them. The CDR3 is made up of 15 amino acids. In germline, CDR1 is SGDLS, CDR2 YYNGEE. Written as DNA, the CDR3 is TGTGCCAGCAGTCCTGCCGGGGTTCAAGCCTATGGCTACACCTTC. Its translation: CASSPAGVQAYGYTF.

A remark on this clone: A read error may produce the germline difference seen at one junction end. The chain joins TRBV3-1 (or the pseudogene TRBV3-2) to TRBJ1-1, with TRBD1 as a possible D gene (5 bases). Germline CDR1 and CDR2: LGHDT and YNNKEL (reference sequence). This CDR3 has 12 amino acids. The CDR3 nucleotides read TGTGCCGGCAGCGCCTACGGGGCCGGCGCTTTCTTT. Amino acids: CAGSAYGAGAFF.

The genes are TRBV12-5 and TRBJ2-3; no firm D call. Germline loops: CDR1 LGHNT, CDR2 FRNRAP. V lost 6 bases to trimming and J lost 6 bases, with 16 bases between them. The CDR3 sequence is 14 residues long. CDR3 region: CASGYQTASDTQYF. The CDR3 coding sequence is TGTGCTAGTGGATATCAAACGGCGTCGGATACGCAGTATTTT.

The CDR3 nucleotides are TGTGCCACCAGCGGGGACACGAATAGCAATCAGCCCCAGCATTTT. Its protein product is CATSGDTNSNQPQHF. The gene calls are TRBV15 and TRBJ1-5, with D possibly being TRBD1 (6 bases). V lost 5 bases, J lost 0 bases, and 11 bases lay in between. CDR1 LNHNV and CDR2 YYDKDF come from the germline V gene (reference sequence). CDR3 length: 15 residues.

V gene TRBV4-1 combines with J gene TRBJ1-1, with D tentatively TRBD1 (6 bases). CDR3 length: 13 amino acids. V was trimmed by 0 bases and J by 11 bases, leaving 13 bases between them. Germline CDR1 is MGHRA and CDR2 is YSYEKL. The CDR3 DNA follows: TGCGCCAGCAGCCAAGATAGGGGGTTTTGGGCTTTCTTT. This encodes CASSQDRGFWAFF.

V gene TRBV3-1 (or the pseudogene TRBV3-2) combines with J gene TRBJ1-5; TRBD1 might be the D (6 bases). CDR3 size: 17 residues. Germline V gives CDR1 LGHDT, CDR2 YNNKEL (reference sequence). V was shortened by 3 bases and J by 0 bases, with 15 bases between the two germline ends. CDR3 in DNA: TGTGCCAGCAGCCATGAAAGCGGGGGCTTTAGCAATCAGCCCCAGCATTTT. This codes for CASSHESGGFSNQPQHF.

The V gene is TRBV4-1, the J gene TRBJ1-1, with no clear D. The CDR3 extends over 13 amino acids. V shed 0 bases and J shed 2 bases, with 4 bases lying between them. CDR1 and CDR2 (germline): MGHRA, YSYEKL. The CDR3 sequence is CASSQEANTEAFF. The CDR3 nucleotides are TGCGCCAGCAGCCAAGAAGCCAACACTGAAGCTTTCTTT.

The J gene is TRBJ1-2, the V gene TRBV12-3 or TRBV12-4; 7 bases map to TRBD1. CDR3 length: 13 residues. Trimming took 7 bases from V and 4 from J; bases not matched to a gene: 6. The CDR3 here is CASTGQMIYGYTF. CDR3 coding DNA: TGTGCCAGCACGGGACAGATGATCTATGGCTACACCTTC.

The gene calls are TRBV7-9 and TRBJ1-1; 11 bases are a match to TRBD1. This CDR3 is 18 amino acids long. Looked up from germline, CDR1 is SEHNR and CDR2 is FQNEAQ (reference sequence). J gave up 4 bases and V 3 bases, and 13 bases lay outside the gene matches. In DNA form, the CDR3 reads TGTGCCAGCAGCTTTTCCGGGACAGGGGGAAAGCTGGGCACTGAAGCTTTCTTT. Translated: CASSFSGTGGKLGTEAFF.

The gene calls are TRBV19 and TRBJ2-2; 12 bases match TRBD1. CDR1 and CDR2 from the germline V gene are LNHDA and SQIVND (reference sequence). The CDR3 is 14 amino acids. J lost 4 bases, V lost 8 bases, and 2 bases had no gene match. This CDR3 is CASQGQGATGELFF. For the CDR3, the DNA is TGTGCCAGTCAGGGACAGGGGGCCACCGGGGAGCTGTTTTTT.

The chain recombines TRBV4-1 with TRBJ2-7, with TRBD2 matching 10 bases. Germline trimming cut 2 bases from V and 3 bases from J; bases unmatched to any gene: 10. Germline V gene sequence: CDR1 MGHRA, CDR2 YSYEKL. The CDR3 totals 17 residues. CDR3 nucleotides: TGCGCCAGCAGCCAAACTAGCGGGGTCGCCTCCCACTACGAGCAGTACTTC. It yields the protein CASSQTSGVASHYEQYF.